The T cell receptor beta chain described here comes from a study of cytotoxic CD8 clonotypes in ibrutinib-treated CLL. V lost 3 bases to trimming and J lost 9 bases, with 12 bases between them. CDR1 GTSNPN and CDR2 SVGIG come from the germline V gene (reference sequence). The CDR3 consists of 12 residues. Sequencing was performed with immunoSEQ multiplex PCR; in TCRdb, only in-frame clones are kept and a portion is missing. The table includes fewer than 35,000 clones, around three quarters detected once. The sequence was collected from a human donor with chronic lymphocytic leukemia. V usage is TRBV30 and J usage is TRBJ2-1; D uncertain. This specimen consisted of PBMCs, obtained after 24 months of ibrutinib treatment. As DNA, the CDR3 is TGTGCCTGGAGACTCTCGGGTGGTGAGCAGTTCTTC. This encodes CAWRLSGGEQFF.